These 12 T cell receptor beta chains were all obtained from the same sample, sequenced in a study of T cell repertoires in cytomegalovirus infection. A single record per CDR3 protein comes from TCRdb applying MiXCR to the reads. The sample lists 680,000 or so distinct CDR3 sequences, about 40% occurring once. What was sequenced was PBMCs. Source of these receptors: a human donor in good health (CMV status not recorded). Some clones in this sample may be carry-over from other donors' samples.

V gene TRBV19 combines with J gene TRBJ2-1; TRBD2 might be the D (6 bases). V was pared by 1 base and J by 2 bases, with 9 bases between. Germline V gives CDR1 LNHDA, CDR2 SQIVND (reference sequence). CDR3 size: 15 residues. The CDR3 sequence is CASSIGGLTYNEQFF. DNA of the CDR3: TGTGCCAGTAGTATAGGGGGACTGACCTACAATGAGCAGTTCTTC. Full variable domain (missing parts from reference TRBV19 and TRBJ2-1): DGGITQSPKYLFRKEGQNVTLSCEQNLNHDAMYWYRQDPGQGLRLIYYSQIVNDFQKGDIAEGYSVSREKKESFPLTVTSAQKNPTAFYLCASSIGGLTYNEQFFGPGTRLTVL.

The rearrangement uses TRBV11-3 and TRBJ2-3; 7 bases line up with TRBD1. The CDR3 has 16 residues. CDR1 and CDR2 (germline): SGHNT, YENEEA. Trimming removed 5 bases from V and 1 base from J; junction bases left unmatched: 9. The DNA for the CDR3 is TGTGCCAGCAGCCAAACCCGGACAGGAGGCACAGATACGCAGTATTTT. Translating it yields CASSQTRTGGTDTQYF.

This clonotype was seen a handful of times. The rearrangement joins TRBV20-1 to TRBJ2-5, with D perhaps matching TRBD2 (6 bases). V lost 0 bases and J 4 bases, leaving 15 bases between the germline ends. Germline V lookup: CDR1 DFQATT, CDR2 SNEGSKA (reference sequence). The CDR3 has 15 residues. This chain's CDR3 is CSARDRTTPRETQYF. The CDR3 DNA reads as TGCAGTGCTAGAGATAGGACTACCCCTCGAGAGACCCAGTACTTC.

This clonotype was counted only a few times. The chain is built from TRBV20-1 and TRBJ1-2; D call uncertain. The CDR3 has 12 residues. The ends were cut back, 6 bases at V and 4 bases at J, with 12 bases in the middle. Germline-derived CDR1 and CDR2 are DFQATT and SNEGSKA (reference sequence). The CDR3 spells CSATTESYGYTF. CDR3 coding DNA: TGCAGTGCCACGACGGAAAGCTATGGCTACACCTTC.

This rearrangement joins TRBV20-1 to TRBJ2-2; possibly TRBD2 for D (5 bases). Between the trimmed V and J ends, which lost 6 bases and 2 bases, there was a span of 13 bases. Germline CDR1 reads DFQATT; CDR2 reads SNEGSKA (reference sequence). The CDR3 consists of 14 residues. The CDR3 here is CSARRVGNTGELFF. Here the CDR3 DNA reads TGCAGTGCGAGGCGGGTAGGAAACACCGGGGAGCTGTTTTTT.

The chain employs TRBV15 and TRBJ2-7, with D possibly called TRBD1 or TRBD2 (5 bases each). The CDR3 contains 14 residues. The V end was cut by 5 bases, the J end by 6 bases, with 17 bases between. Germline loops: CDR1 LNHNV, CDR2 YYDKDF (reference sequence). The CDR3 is CATSPRDGLSEQYF. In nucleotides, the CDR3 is TGTGCCACCAGCCCCCGGGACGGACTCTCCGAGCAGTACTTC.

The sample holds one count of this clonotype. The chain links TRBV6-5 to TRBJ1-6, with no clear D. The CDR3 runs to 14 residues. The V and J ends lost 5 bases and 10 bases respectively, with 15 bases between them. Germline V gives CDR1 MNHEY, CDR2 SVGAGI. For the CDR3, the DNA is TGTGCCAGCAGTCTGTCGGCGGGTTACTCACCCCTCCACTTT. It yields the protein CASSLSAGYSPLHF.

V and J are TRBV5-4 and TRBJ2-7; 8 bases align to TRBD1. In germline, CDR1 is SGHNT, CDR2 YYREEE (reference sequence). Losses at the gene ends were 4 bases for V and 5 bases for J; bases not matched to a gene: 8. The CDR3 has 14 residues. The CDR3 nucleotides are TGTGCCAGCAGCATAAGGACAGGGCCCCACGAGCAGTACTTC. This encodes CASSIRTGPHEQYF.

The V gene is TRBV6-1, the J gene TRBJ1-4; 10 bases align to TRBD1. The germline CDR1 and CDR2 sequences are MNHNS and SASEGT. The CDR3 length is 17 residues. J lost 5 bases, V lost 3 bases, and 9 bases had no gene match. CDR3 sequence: CASSDRDRGSWNEKLFF. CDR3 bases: TGTGCCAGCAGTGACCGGGACAGGGGTTCCTGGAATGAAAAACTGTTTTTT.

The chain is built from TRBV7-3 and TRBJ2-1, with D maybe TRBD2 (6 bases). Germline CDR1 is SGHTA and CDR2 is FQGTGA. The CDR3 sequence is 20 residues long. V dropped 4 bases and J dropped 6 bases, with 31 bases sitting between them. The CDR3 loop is CASSSPPRDSAQPHRNEQFF. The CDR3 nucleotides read TGTGCCAGCAGCTCCCCTCCCCGGGACTCAGCACAGCCCCACCGCAATGAGCAGTTCTTC.

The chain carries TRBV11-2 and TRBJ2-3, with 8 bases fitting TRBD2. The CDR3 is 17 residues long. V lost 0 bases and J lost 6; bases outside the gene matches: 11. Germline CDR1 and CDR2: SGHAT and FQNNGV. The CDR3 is CASSLDGVGRAKDTQYF. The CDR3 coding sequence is TGTGCCAGCAGCTTAGATGGGGTCGGGAGGGCCAAGGATACGCAGTATTTT.

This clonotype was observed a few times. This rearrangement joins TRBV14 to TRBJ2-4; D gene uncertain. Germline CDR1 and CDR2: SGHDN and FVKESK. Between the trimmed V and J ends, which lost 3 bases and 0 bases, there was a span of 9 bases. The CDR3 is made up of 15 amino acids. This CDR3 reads CASSQDRLAKNIQYF. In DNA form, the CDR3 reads TGTGCCAGCAGCCAGGATCGTTTAGCCAAAAACATTCAGTACTTC.